The source of this T cell receptor (beta chain) is a study of shared clonotypes between healthy human individuals. Generated by immunoSEQ multiplex PCR, the TCRdb table keeps only in-frame clones and is missing some. The sample contains nearly 1,000,000 clones, over 60% of which appear only once. The V end was cut by 1 base, the J end by 7 bases, with 17 bases between. Per germline, CDR1 SQVTM and CDR2 ANQGSEA. The CDR3 length is 14 residues. The chain has TRBV29-1 and TRBJ2-7; unclear D gene. The specimen sequenced was memory CD4+ T cells sorted from blood. Subset in this sample: CD45RA-negative fraction. This receptor was taken from a man between 18 and 29 years old in good health. CDR3 region: CSVEVSLQTPEQYF. The DNA of the CDR3 is TGCAGCGTTGAAGTATCCCTGCAAACCCCGGAGCAGTACTTC.